Listed below are T cell receptor beta chains from one sample, sequenced in a study of STAT5B mutations in CD4+ large granular lymphocyte leukemia. The method was immunoSEQ multiplex PCR; TCRdb's version includes in-frame clones alone and lacks a portion of them. This sample has fewer than 45,000 clones, with around 85% found just once. The sequenced sample consisted of CD4+ T cells from blood buffy coats. The source of these receptors is a human donor in good health. CDR3s include the opening cysteine and the closing phenylalanine or tryptophan. Fields, in order: D gene, V gene, clone size, J gene, CDR3 DNA, CDR3 protein. D genes are given only for firm matches. The listing skips clone size in some rows; elsewhere it reads once, few, many or a size class.

D gene: .
V gene: TRBV10-1
clone size: .
J gene: TRBJ2-3
CDR3 DNA: TGCGCCAGCAGTGACTGGGGGGCCGGGAAGACAGATACGCAGTATTTT
CDR3 protein: CASSDWGAGKTDTQYF

D gene: .
V gene: TRBV11-3
clone size: .
J gene: TRBJ2-1
CDR3 DNA: TGTGCCAGCAGCTTAGATCAGGGGGGGTCTAGCTCCTACAATGAGCAGTTCTTC
CDR3 protein: CASSLDQGGSSSYNEQFF

D gene: .
V gene: TRBV6-1
clone size: .
J gene: TRBJ2-3
CDR3 DNA: TGTGCCAGCAGTGAAGCGCTCGGCAGTTTCACAGATACGCAGTATTTT
CDR3 protein: CASSEALGSFTDTQYF

D gene: TRBD2
V gene: TRBV27
clone size: .
J gene: TRBJ2-7
CDR3 DNA: TGTGCCAGCAGTCGGACTAGCGAAACCTACGAGCAGTACTTC
CDR3 protein: CASSRTSETYEQYF

D gene: .
V gene: TRBV18
clone size: .
J gene: TRBJ2-7
CDR3 DNA: TGTGCCAGCTCACCACCGATTGGGCCCGAGCAGTACTTC
CDR3 protein: CASSPPIGPEQYF

D gene: .
V gene: TRBV6-5
clone size: .
J gene: TRBJ2-7
CDR3 DNA: TGTGCCAGCAGTCCCAATTACGAGCAGTACTTC
CDR3 protein: CASSPNYEQYF

D gene: TRBD1
V gene: TRBV7-2
clone size: .
J gene: TRBJ1-1
CDR3 DNA: TGTGCCAGCAGCTTAGGGGGACAGATAATTGAAGCTTTCTTT
CDR3 protein: CASSLGGQIIEAFF

D gene: TRBD1
V gene: TRBV9
clone size: once
J gene: TRBJ1-4
CDR3 DNA: TGTGCCAGCAGCGGTCGGACAGGGGACGAAAAACTGTTTTTT
CDR3 protein: CASSGRTGDEKLFF

D gene: TRBD1
V gene: TRBV10-3
clone size: medium-sized
J gene: TRBJ1-1
CDR3 DNA: TGTGCCATCAGGGGGGACAGAACGGGGATAAGAGCTTTCTTT
CDR3 protein: CAIRGDRTGIRAFF

D gene: .
V gene: TRBV5-6
clone size: few
J gene: TRBJ1-2
CDR3 DNA: TGTGCCAGCAGCTCCAGACAAGTAGATGGCTACACCTTC
CDR3 protein: CASSSRQVDGYTF

D gene: TRBD1
V gene: TRBV13
clone size: .
J gene: TRBJ1-5
CDR3 DNA: TGTGCCAGCAGCTTTGGGGACAGGGACCGAGGGGCCCAGCATTTT
CDR3 protein: CASSFGDRDRGAQHF

D gene: TRBD1
V gene: TRBV5-5
clone size: .
J gene: TRBJ1-1
CDR3 DNA: TGTGCCAGCAGCGCCTGGGACAGCCCGAACACTGAAGCTTTCTTT
CDR3 protein: CASSAWDSPNTEAFF

D gene: .
V gene: TRBV7-9
clone size: .
J gene: TRBJ1-5
CDR3 DNA: TGTGCCAGCAGCTTATCCCGGGGGCCCCAGCATTTT
CDR3 protein: CASSLSRGPQHF

D gene: .
V gene: TRBV6-5
clone size: .
J gene: TRBJ1-5
CDR3 DNA: TGTGCCAGCAGACCCCGACGGATAAGCAATCAGCCCCAGCATTTT
CDR3 protein: CASRPRRISNQPQHF

D gene: .
V gene: TRBV15
clone size: .
J gene: TRBJ1-2
CDR3 DNA: TGTGCCACCAGCAGAGAAGGGGTCGGGCCAGGGCATGGCTACACCTTC
CDR3 protein: CATSREGVGPGHGYTF

D gene: .
V gene: TRBV7-2
clone size: .
J gene: TRBJ2-2
CDR3 DNA: TGTGCCAGCAGCTACCAGACCACCGGGGAGCTGTTTTTT
CDR3 protein: CASSYQTTGELFF

D gene: TRBD1
V gene: TRBV30
clone size: .
J gene: TRBJ1-6
CDR3 DNA: TGTGCCTGGAGTGCCAATCGACAGGGTAATTCACCCCTCCACTTT
CDR3 protein: CAWSANRQGNSPLHF

D gene: TRBD2
V gene: TRBV29-1
clone size: .
J gene: TRBJ2-5
CDR3 DNA: TGCAGCGTTGAGAGGGGAGGGGACGAGACCCAGTACTTC
CDR3 protein: CSVERGGDETQYF

D gene: .
V gene: TRBV6-5
clone size: .
J gene: TRBJ1-2
CDR3 DNA: TGTGCCAGCAGTAATCGGCAGGCCTATGGCTACACCTTC
CDR3 protein: CASSNRQAYGYTF

D gene: .
V gene: TRBV4-1
clone size: .
J gene: TRBJ1-4
CDR3 DNA: TGCGCCAGCAGCCACCCAGGGGAGTTGAAGGAAAAACTGTTTTTT
CDR3 protein: CASSHPGELKEKLFF

D gene: TRBD1
V gene: TRBV7-6
clone size: .
J gene: TRBJ1-1
CDR3 DNA: TGTGCCAGCAGCCTGGGGACAGGAGGGCATAACACTGAAGCTTTCTTT
CDR3 protein: CASSLGTGGHNTEAFF

D gene: .
V gene: TRBV4-2
clone size: .
J gene: TRBJ2-3
CDR3 DNA: TGTGCCAGCAGCCAAGATAAGGAGCTGGCAGATACGCAGTATTTT
CDR3 protein: CASSQDKELADTQYF

D gene: .
V gene: TRBV19
clone size: .
J gene: TRBJ2-3
CDR3 DNA: TGTGCCAGTAGCCCCATACAGGGCTCGACTAGCACAGATACGCAGTATTTT
CDR3 protein: CASSPIQGSTSTDTQYF

D gene: TRBD1
V gene: TRBV6-6
clone size: .
J gene: TRBJ2-7
CDR3 DNA: TGTGCCAGCAGCTTCGGGACAGCGGCCTACGAGCAGTACTTC
CDR3 protein: CASSFGTAAYEQYF

D gene: .
V gene: TRBV7-8
clone size: few
J gene: TRBJ2-7
CDR3 DNA: TGTGCCAGCAGCTTCACCGACAAGTACGAGCAGTACTTC
CDR3 protein: CASSFTDKYEQYF

D gene: .
V gene: TRBV9
clone size: .
J gene: TRBJ2-5
CDR3 DNA: TGTGCCAGCAGCGCCATGACCCAAGAGACCCAGTACTTC
CDR3 protein: CASSAMTQETQYF

D gene: .
V gene: TRBV7-2
clone size: .
J gene: TRBJ2-2
CDR3 DNA: TGTGCCAGCAGACTGAACACCGGGGAGCTGTTTTTT
CDR3 protein: CASRLNTGELFF

D gene: .
V gene: TRBV6-1
clone size: .
J gene: TRBJ1-1
CDR3 DNA: TGTGCCAGCAGTGAATTAAGGGCGGTGGGAGCTTTCTTT
CDR3 protein: CASSELRAVGAFF

D gene: TRBD1
V gene: TRBV15
clone size: .
J gene: TRBJ2-3
CDR3 DNA: TGTGCCACCAGCAGAGACAGGACAGGGACAGATACGCAGTATTTT
CDR3 protein: CATSRDRTGTDTQYF

D gene: .
V gene: TRBV12-2
clone size: .
J gene: TRBJ1-1
CDR3 DNA: TGTGCAAGTCGCTTAGAGGCTGCAGGGGGGACTGAAGCTTTCTTT
CDR3 protein: CASRLEAAGGTEAFF

D gene: TRBD2
V gene: TRBV11-3
clone size: .
J gene: TRBJ2-1
CDR3 DNA: TGTGCCAGCAGCTTTTTAGCGGGATCTCCCTACAATGAGCAGTTCTTC
CDR3 protein: CASSFLAGSPYNEQFF

D gene: .
V gene: TRBV5-1
clone size: once
J gene: TRBJ1-2
CDR3 DNA: TGCGCCAGCAGCCCGGACGTACTCTATGGCTACACCTTC
CDR3 protein: CASSPDVLYGYTF

D gene: .
V gene: TRBV29-1
clone size: .
J gene: TRBJ2-5
CDR3 DNA: TGCAGCACATACAGGGGAGGAGAGACCCAGTACTTC
CDR3 protein: CSTYRGGETQYF

D gene: .
V gene: TRBV7-8
clone size: .
J gene: TRBJ2-7
CDR3 DNA: TGTGCCAGCAGCTTATATGACATCTACTACGAGCAGTACTTC
CDR3 protein: CASSLYDIYYEQYF

D gene: .
V gene: TRBV14
clone size: .
J gene: TRBJ2-5
CDR3 DNA: TGTGCCAGCAGCCCCGGACAGATGCAAGAGACCCAGTACTTC
CDR3 protein: CASSPGQMQETQYF

D gene: TRBD1
V gene: TRBV11-2
clone size: .
J gene: TRBJ2-1
CDR3 DNA: TGTGCCAGCAGCGATCCGGGACAGGGGGGGAATGAGCAGTTCTTC
CDR3 protein: CASSDPGQGGNEQFF

D gene: TRBD1
V gene: TRBV6-6
clone size: .
J gene: TRBJ2-7
CDR3 DNA: TGTGCCAGCTCGAACCGGGACAGGGGATCTTACGAGCAGTACTTC
CDR3 protein: CASSNRDRGSYEQYF

D gene: TRBD2
V gene: TRBV7-6
clone size: .
J gene: TRBJ2-3
CDR3 DNA: TGTGCCAGCAGCTCGCTAGCGGGAGAGGTTGTGAATACGCAGTATTTT
CDR3 protein: CASSSLAGEVVNTQYF

D gene: .
V gene: TRBV19
clone size: .
J gene: TRBJ1-2
CDR3 DNA: TGTGCCAGTACCCAGACCGCTAACTATGGCTACACCTTC
CDR3 protein: CASTQTANYGYTF

D gene: TRBD2
V gene: TRBV28
clone size: .
J gene: TRBJ2-2
CDR3 DNA: TGTGCCAGCAGTTTAGCTGGAGGGACTAGCGCTTACACCGGGGAGCTGTTTTTT
CDR3 protein: CASSLAGGTSAYTGELFF